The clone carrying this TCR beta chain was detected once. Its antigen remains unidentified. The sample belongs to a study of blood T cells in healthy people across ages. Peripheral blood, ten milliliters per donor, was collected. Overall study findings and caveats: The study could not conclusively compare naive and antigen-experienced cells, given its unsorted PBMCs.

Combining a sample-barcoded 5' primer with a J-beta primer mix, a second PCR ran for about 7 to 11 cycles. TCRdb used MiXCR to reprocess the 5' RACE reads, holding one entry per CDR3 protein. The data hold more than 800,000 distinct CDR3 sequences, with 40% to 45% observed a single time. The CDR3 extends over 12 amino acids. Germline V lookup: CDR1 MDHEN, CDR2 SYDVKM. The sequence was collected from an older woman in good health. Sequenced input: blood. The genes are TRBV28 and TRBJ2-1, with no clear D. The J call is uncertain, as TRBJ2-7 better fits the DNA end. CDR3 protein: CASSLLHYEQYF. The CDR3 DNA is TGTGCCAGCAGTTTATTGCACTACGAGCAGTACTTC.